This T cell receptor beta chain was recorded in a study of blood T cell repertoires in COVID-19. TCRdb keeps only in-frame clones here, not all; method: immunoSEQ multiplex PCR. This table holds a few hundred thousand clones, approximately 82% found once. V lost 1 base, J lost 5 bases, and 5 bases stayed unmatched. The length of the CDR3 is 15 residues. CDR1 is MNHEY, CDR2 SVGAGI, per germline. This TCR derives from a man aged 60 to 75 who had recovered from COVID-19. This chain connects TRBV6-5 to TRBJ2-1; 7 bases match TRBD1. The sequencing input was peripheral blood. The CDR3 DNA is TGTGCCAGCAGTTACTGGAGACAGGGTAACAATGAGCAGTTCTTC. Residues: CASSYWRQGNNEQFF.